Below, 25 T cell receptor beta chains from the same sample are listed, as sequenced in a study of regulatory T cells in long-lasting Graves disease. TCR beta libraries were built with iRepertoire HTBI primers and Arm-PCR of CDR3 regions. A single record per CDR3 protein comes from TCRdb applying MiXCR to the multiplex PCR reads. In the table there are approximately 250,000 distinct CDR3 sequences, around 18% of which are singletons. The sample's time point: newly diagnosed GD, antithyroid drugs for less than 3 months. RNA extracted from PBMCs served as the sequencing template. Sequencing was performed on peripheral blood mononuclear cells (PBMCs), taken at new diagnosis, from a patient treated with antithyroid drugs. These receptors were collected from a female donor with Graves disease.

This clonotype showed up many times. V and J are TRBV11-2 and TRBJ2-1; 7 nucleotides agree with TRBD2. This CDR3 is 16 amino acids long. The germline V gene encodes CDR1 SGHAT and CDR2 FQNNGV. With V trimmed by 0 bases and J by 3 bases, 5 bases remained unmatched. CDR3 coding DNA: TGTGCCAGCAGCTTAGAGGCTAGCGGACACTACAATGAGCAGTTCTTC. Its protein is CASSLEASGHYNEQFF.

This clonotype came up many times. This chain links TRBV7-3 with TRBJ2-3; 11 nucleotides agree with TRBD2. Germline trimming cut 5 bases from V and 2 bases from J; bases unmatched to any gene: 6. CDR3 length: 16 residues. Germline lookup yields CDR1 SGHTA and CDR2 FQGTGA. CDR3 protein: CASSRTSGLNTDTQYF. CDR3 DNA sequence: TGTGCCAGCAGCCGGACTAGCGGGCTTAACACAGATACGCAGTATTTT.

The sample holds many counts of this clonotype. V gene TRBV7-9 combines with J gene TRBJ2-5; 15 nucleotides line up with TRBD2. The CDR3 length is 15 residues. V shed 5 bases, J shed 5 bases, and the junction held 3 bases outside the gene matches. Germline lookup yields CDR1 SEHNR and CDR2 FQNEAQ (reference sequence). The CDR3 nucleotides are TGTGCCAGCAGCGGGACTAGCGGGAGGTGGGAGACCCAGTACTTC. Encoded protein: CASSGTSGRWETQYF.

This clonotype was recorded at least ten times. The V call is TRBV6-1, the J call TRBJ2-7; TRBD2 might be the D (6 bases). In germline, CDR1 is MNHNS, CDR2 SASEGT. This CDR3 has 16 residues. Trimming cost V 3 bases and J 0 bases, with 15 bases left between them. The CDR3 DNA reads TGTGCCAGCAGTGATCCGGGACTCCCGAGCTCCTACGAGCAGTACTTC. Amino acid sequence: CASSDPGLPSSYEQYF.

The rearrangement joins TRBV7-6 to TRBJ1-2; D is unresolved. The germline V gene has CDR1 SGHVS and CDR2 FNYEAQ. The CDR3 is 15 amino acids. Trimming stripped 0 bases from V and 0 bases from J, with 8 bases between. The CDR3 here is CASSLAPVTNYGYTF. CDR3 nucleotides: TGTGCCAGCAGCTTAGCGCCAGTCACTAACTATGGCTACACCTTC.

This clonotype was seen at least ten times. This sequence joins TRBV7-9 and TRBJ2-5; 10 bases are shared with TRBD2. Germline CDR1 is SEHNR and CDR2 is FQNEAQ (reference sequence). The V segment lost 5 bases and the J segment 5 bases; nucleotides outside the gene matches: 5. CDR3 length equals 14 residues. In nucleotides, the CDR3 is TGTGCCAGCAGCGCAGGACTAGCGGAGGAGACCCAGTACTTC. It specifies CASSAGLAEETQYF.

This clonotype was counted ten times or more. The chain has TRBV28 and TRBJ1-1; TRBD1 might be the D (5 bases). The CDR3 is 15 amino acids. Germline V gene data show CDR1 as MDHEN and CDR2 as SYDVKM. V was shortened by 8 bases and J by 3 bases, with 19 bases between the two germline ends. CDR3 sequence (DNA): TGTGCCAGCTTGCAGGGAGGGCTTACGGACACTGAAGCTTTCTTT. Translated: CASLQGGLTDTEAFF. The variable domain in full, with the rest retrieved from reference TRBV28 and TRBJ1-1, is DVKVTQSSRYLVKRTGEKVFLECVQDMDHENMFWYRQDPGLGLRLIYFSYDVKMKEKGDIPEGYSVSREKKERFSLILESASTNQTSMYLCASLQGGLTDTEAFFGQGTRLTVV.

This clonotype was found many times. The rearrangement links TRBV11-3 to TRBJ2-7; tentatively, D is TRBD2 (6 bases). The V gene's germline CDR1 is SGHNT and CDR2 YENEEA. V lost 1 base and J lost 3, with 16 bases in between. This CDR3 has 16 residues. This CDR3 reads CASSLGGTLPGYEQYF. The CDR3 DNA reads TGTGCCAGCAGCTTAGGGGGGACTCTCCCCGGCTACGAGCAGTACTTC.

This clonotype was observed at least ten times. The rearrangement links TRBV6-1 to TRBJ2-2; the match to TRBD1 covers 8 bases. The CDR3 spans 13 residues. Trimming removed 6 bases from V and 8 bases from J; junction bases left unmatched: 5. The V gene's germline CDR1 is MNHNS and CDR2 SASEGT. CDR3: CASRNRDRGELFF. The CDR3 nucleotides read TGTGCCAGCAGAAACCGGGACAGGGGGGAGCTGTTTTTT.

There are many counts of this clonotype. The CDR3 nucleotides read TGCAGTGCTCCCAGGGGCGGGGAAGAGACCCAGTACTTC. Its translation: CSAPRGGEETQYF. J is TRBJ2-5 and V is TRBV20-1; D may be TRBD1 or TRBD2 (6 bases each). In germline, CDR1 is DFQATT, CDR2 SNEGSKA (reference sequence). There are 13 residues in the CDR3. The V end was cut by 5 bases, the J end by 3 bases, with 13 bases between.

The chain is built from TRBV9 and TRBJ2-2; 7 nucleotides match TRBD2. The V segment lost 0 bases and the J segment 6 bases; nucleotides outside the gene matches: 2. The CDR3 covers 14 residues. Germline loops: CDR1 SGDLS, CDR2 YYNGEE. The CDR3 DNA is TGTGCCAGCAGCGTAGGGGGGGGGGCCGGGGAGCTGTTTTTT. Encoded protein: CASSVGGGAGELFF.

This clonotype was counted ten times or more. The V gene is TRBV10-3, the J gene TRBJ2-3; D remains ambiguous. The germline V and J ends were trimmed by 3 bases and 0 bases, with 10 bases remaining between them. The CDR3 runs 15 residues. Germline-derived CDR1 and CDR2 are ENHRY and SYGVKD. In DNA form, the CDR3 reads TGTGCCATCAGTGACGGTTTGAGTAGCACAGATACGCAGTATTTT. It is translated as CAISDGLSSTDTQYF.

Many counts were recorded for this clonotype. This chain uses TRBV12-3 or TRBV12-4 with TRBJ1-3; no reliable D call. The ends were cut back, 6 bases at V and 0 bases at J, with 6 bases in the middle. The CDR3 covers 13 residues. The CDR3: CASSGRSGNTIYF. CDR3 DNA sequence: TGTGCCAGCAGCGGACGCTCTGGAAACACCATATATTTT.

A note on this clonotype: A far larger clone is a single base away, which makes a read error likely. The V call is TRBV6-5, the J call TRBJ2-4; maybe TRBD2 (5 bases). The closer fit of TRBJ2-3 to the DNA end suggests the J call may be wrong. This CDR3 comprises 14 residues. Germline CDR1 and CDR2: MNHEY and SVGAGI. CDR3 nucleotide sequence: TGTGCCAGCAGTTACGACGCCACTAGAGATATGCAGTATTTT. The encoded protein is CASSYDATRDMQYF.

Ten or more counts support this clonotype. The chain links TRBV6-2 or TRBV6-3 to TRBJ1-1, with 10 bases identical to TRBD1. The CDR3 runs 18 residues. J was trimmed by 4 bases and V by 4 bases; bases with no gene match: 15. CDR1 and CDR2 from the germline V gene are MNHEY and SVGEGT. CDR3 in amino acids: CASSSLAGTGAGGTEAFF. As DNA, the CDR3 is TGTGCCAGCAGTTCCCTAGCCGGGACAGGGGCTGGAGGCACTGAAGCTTTCTTT.

Many counts were recorded for this clonotype. V and J are TRBV28 and TRBJ1-2; perhaps TRBD1 as D (5 bases). This CDR3 has 13 amino acids. Looked up from germline, CDR1 is MDHEN and CDR2 is SYDVKM. V was cut by 2 bases and J by 4 bases, with 8 bases left in between. CDR3 in DNA: TGTGCCAGCAGTTTAATGGGACTCTATGGCTACACCTTC. Translated, it gives CASSLMGLYGYTF.

The sample holds one count of this clonotype. The chain recombines TRBV2 with TRBJ2-7; 10 nucleotides line up with TRBD2. The trim removed 0 bases at V and 0 bases at J, leaving 5 bases unmatched. This CDR3 is built from 17 residues. Germline V gene data show CDR1 as SNHLY and CDR2 as FYNNEI. DNA of the CDR3: TGTGCCAGCAGTGAAGCCGCACTAGCGGGGAGCTCCTACGAGCAGTACTTC. Its translation is CASSEAALAGSSYEQYF.

As for this clonotype: This could be a read error, since a much larger clone is one nucleotide away. This chain connects TRBV10-3 to TRBJ2-7, with 7 bases matching TRBD2. V shed 4 bases and J 7 bases; nucleotides not matched to a gene: 16. CDR3 length: 16 amino acids. Germline loops: CDR1 ENHRY, CDR2 SYGVKD. CDR3 bases: TGTGCCATCAGTGCACGGGGGGAGGGCCTGGGGGATGAGCAGTACTTC. It encodes CAISARGEGLGDEQYF.

This clonotype was recorded at least ten times. This rearrangement joins TRBV10-3 to TRBJ2-1; TRBD2 matches at 14 bases. The ends lost 6 bases at V and 4 bases at J; junction bases unmatched: 2. This CDR3 has 15 amino acids. Germline CDR1 is ENHRY and CDR2 is SYGVKD. CDR3 residues: CAIRGTSGSYNEQFF. The DNA for the CDR3 is TGTGCCATCAGGGGGACTAGCGGGAGTTACAATGAGCAGTTCTTC.

This clonotype has ten or more counts. The CDR3 sequence: CAWSTLTGIAWGYGYTF. Written as DNA, the CDR3 is TGTGCCTGGAGCACACTCACAGGGATAGCGTGGGGCTATGGCTACACCTTC. This chain joins TRBV30 and TRBJ1-2; a possible D gene is TRBD1 (6 bases). Trimming took off 3 bases at V and 4 bases at J, with 24 bases between the two ends. This CDR3 has 17 amino acids. Germline values: CDR1 GTSNPN, CDR2 SVGIG (reference sequence). Supplemented by reference TRBV30 and TRBJ1-2, the full variable domain reads SQTIHQWPATLVQPVGSPLSLECTVEGTSNPNLYWYRQAAGRGLQLLFYSVGIGQISSEVPQNLSASRPQDRQFILSSKKLLLSDSGFYLCAWSTLTGIAWGYGYTFGSGTRLTVV.

This clonotype turned up a few times. V usage is TRBV7-8 and J usage is TRBJ2-3; 7 bases match TRBD2. Per the germline V gene, CDR1 is SGHVS and CDR2 is FQNEAQ. The CDR3 consists of 15 residues. Trimming at V came to 1 base and at J to 8 bases, leaving 9 bases not matched to a gene. DNA for the CDR3: TGTGCCAGCAGCTTAGGTCTAGCGGAGGGGAGTACGCAGTATTTT. Translated, it gives CASSLGLAEGSTQYF.

The rearrangement uses TRBV7-9 and TRBJ2-1; TRBD2 aligns across 10 bases. The end of the DNA fits TRBJ2-5 better, so the J call may be wrong. The length of the CDR3 is 18 residues. The germline CDR1 and CDR2 sequences are SEHNR and FQNEAQ (reference sequence). The CDR3 nucleotides read TGTGCCAGCAGCCCACCAGGTTCGCTAGCGGGAGAAAGAGAGACCCAGTACTTC. It yields the protein CASSPPGSLAGERETQYF.

This clonotype was recorded at least ten times. The V gene is TRBV12-3 or TRBV12-4, the J gene TRBJ1-1; 9 bases fit TRBD1. There are 17 residues in the CDR3. The V segment lost 2 bases and the J segment 5 bases; nucleotides outside the gene matches: 12. The CDR3 DNA is TGTGCCAGCAGTTTACTGACAGGGGGTTGGAGAAGTACTGAAGCTTTCTTT. This codes for CASSLLTGGWRSTEAFF.

This clonotype was detected ten times or more. The chain has TRBV12-3 or TRBV12-4 and TRBJ2-1; 8 positions match TRBD2. J lost 4 bases, V lost 5 bases, and 13 bases had no gene match. The CDR3 runs 17 residues. CDR3 residues: CASSPSGTRTTYNEQFF. For the CDR3, the DNA is TGTGCCAGCAGTCCCTCCGGGACTAGGACTACGTACAATGAGCAGTTCTTC.

This clonotype was recorded many times. The rearrangement uses TRBV30 and TRBJ1-2, with D possibly being TRBD1 (5 bases). This CDR3 is 14 amino acids long. Germline values: CDR1 GTSNPN, CDR2 SVGIG (reference sequence). With 0 bases removed from V and 2 bases from J, the gap between germline ends came to 10 bases. In DNA, the CDR3 is TGTGCCTGGAGTGTCGGAGGGACCAACTATGGCTACACCTTC. It is translated as CAWSVGGTNYGYTF.